These T cell receptor beta chains were read from a single sample in a study of blood T cells in healthy people across ages. MiXCR, run by TCRdb on the 5' RACE reads, gives a single entry per CDR3 protein. The sample holds about 730,000 distinct CDR3 sequences, roughly 41% seen once. Specimen: blood. Every receptor here comes from a woman between 55 and 75 years old in good health. Both conserved end residues are part of each CDR3. A D gene is named only where the DNA matches it firmly. Clone sizes are given selectively: once, few, many, or a class where the clone is expanded.

v_gene	j_gene	abundance	d_gene	CDR3aa	CDR3nt
TRBV28	TRBJ1-1	few	TRBD1	CASIRQGLNTEAFF	TGTGCCAGCATCCGACAGGGATTGAACACTGAAGCTTTCTTT
TRBV5-1	TRBJ2-6	many	TRBD2	CASSTSGRAGANVLTF	TGCGCCAGCAGTACTAGCGGGAGGGCTGGGGCCAACGTCCTGACTTTC
TRBV7-8	TRBJ2-7	.	.	CAASGPSSYEQYF	TGTGCCGCGTCGGGGCCTAGCTCCTACGAGCAGTACTTC
TRBV28	TRBJ1-5	.	.	CASRARGTHNQPQHF	TGTGCCAGCAGAGCAAGGGGCACCCACAATCAGCCCCAGCATTTT
TRBV7-2	TRBJ2-3	.	TRBD2	CASSRTGSGRRSTDTQYF	TGTGCCAGCAGCCGGACGGGTAGCGGGAGACGAAGCACAGATACGCAGTATTTT
TRBV12-5	TRBJ2-2	.	.	CASGSLPVSRTGELFF	TGTGCTAGTGGTTCGCTTCCGGTCTCGAGAACCGGGGAGCTGTTCTTT
TRBV25-1	TRBJ2-7	.	.	CASGPGATLGEQYF	TGTGCCAGCGGCCCCGGGGCGACGTTGGGCGAGCAGTACTTC
TRBV9	TRBJ1-1	.	.	CASSVPPGGMNTEAFF	TGTGCCAGCAGCGTCCCCCCGGGTGGAATGAACACTGAAGCTTTCTTT
TRBV28	TRBJ1-2	.	TRBD1	CASSSPGTGAGYTF	TGTGCCAGCAGTTCGCCCGGGACAGGGGCTGGCTACACCTTC
TRBV5-1	TRBJ2-5	.	.	CASSLGQSAEEQYF	TGCGCCAGCAGCCTAGGACAGTCAGCGGAAGAGCAGTACTTC
TRBV12-3/TRBV12-4	TRBJ1-2	.	.	CASSLSHNYGYTF	TGTGCCAGCAGTTTATCCCACAACTATGGCTACACCTTC
TRBV3-1	TRBJ2-3	.	.	CASGPGFSTDTQYF	TGTGCCAGCGGACCAGGGTTTAGCACAGATACGCAGTATTTT
TRBV9	TRBJ1-5	few	.	CASSVGEGNQPQHF	TGTGCCAGCAGCGTAGGGGAGGGCAATCAGCCCCAGCATTTT
TRBV7-3	TRBJ2-7	.	.	CASSLEPAWNEQYF	TGTGCCAGCAGCTTAGAGCCCGCTTGGAATGAGCAGTACTTC
TRBV6-5	TRBJ2-1	few	.	CASRQMATNEQFF	TGTGCCAGCAGGCAGATGGCGACCAATGAGCAGTTCTTC
TRBV5-1	TRBJ2-1	.	.	CASTKGWGDNEQFF	TGCGCCAGCACCAAGGGGTGGGGAGACAATGAGCAGTTCTTC
TRBV15	TRBJ2-1	few	.	CATSRGSGTHTYNEQFF	TGTGCCACCAGCCGAGGGTCCGGGACCCACACCTACAATGAGCAGTTCTTC
TRBV7-9	TRBJ1-2	.	TRBD1	CASIRQGRHFPDGYTF	TGTGCCAGCATTCGACAGGGGCGACATTTTCCGGATGGCTACACCTTC
TRBV14	TRBJ2-5	.	.	CVSSPRWEQYF	TGTGTCAGCAGCCCCCGGTGGGAGCAGTACTTC
TRBV2	TRBJ1-2	.	.	CASSDNRFYGYTF	TGTGCCAGCAGTGACAACAGATTCTATGGCTACACCTTC
TRBV4-3	TRBJ2-3	.	TRBD2	CASSQELAGAQDTQYF	TGCGCCAGCAGCCAAGAACTAGCGGGGGCCCAAGATACGCAGTATTTT
TRBV6-4	TRBJ2-1	few	.	CASSDGLVNEQFF	TGTGCCAGCAGCGACGGGCTAGTGAATGAGCAGTTCTTC
TRBV12-3/TRBV12-4	TRBJ1-1	.	.	CASSLLAGTNTEAFF	TGTGCCAGCAGTTTGTTGGCCGGGACGAACACTGAAGCTTTCTTT
TRBV6-8	TRBJ2-3	.	.	CASSHEVRSERDTQYF	TGTGCCAGCAGTCACGAAGTTAGGTCGGAAAGGGATACGCAGTATTTT
TRBV12-3/TRBV12-4	TRBJ1-2	.	.	CASTTGYRNYGYTF	TGTGCCAGCACCACAGGCTACCGAAACTATGGCTACACCTTC
TRBV5-1	TRBJ1-1	few	.	CASSGDGTMNTEAFF	TGCGCCAGCAGCGGGGACGGGACCATGAACACTGAAGCTTTCTTT
TRBV7-2	TRBJ2-5	.	.	CASSVAWSQETQYF	TGTGCCAGCAGCGTAGCCTGGAGCCAAGAGACCCAGTACTTC
TRBV6-2/TRBV6-3	TRBJ2-7	few	.	CASTFTGGDYEQYF	TGTGCCAGCACCTTTACCGGAGGGGACTACGAGCAGTACTTC
TRBV7-9	TRBJ2-3	.	.	CASSLARGPSTDTQYF	TGTGCCAGCAGCTTGGCCCGGGGGCCCAGCACAGATACGCAGTATTTT
TRBV6-5	TRBJ1-2	once	.	CASSYSPTVDYYGYTF	TGTGCCAGCAGTTACTCACCGACAGTTGACTACTATGGCTACACCTTC
TRBV10-3	TRBJ2-1	.	TRBD2	CAISESLAGTSYNEQFF	TGTGCCATCAGTGAGTCGCTAGCGGGGACCTCCTACAATGAGCAGTTCTTC
TRBV7-2	TRBJ2-5	.	TRBD2	CASSLSTGRAREQYF	TGTGCCAGCAGCTTATCTACCGGGAGGGCTCGTGAGCAGTACTTC
TRBV5-1	TRBJ2-7	.	.	CASSSGFGGPSYEQYF	TGCGCCAGCAGTTCGGGGTTCGGGGGTCCCTCCTACGAGCAGTACTTC
TRBV7-9	TRBJ1-2	few	TRBD1	CASSSGQAGHGYTF	TGTGCCAGCAGCTCGGGACAGGCTGGGCATGGCTACACCTTC
TRBV7-2	TRBJ2-3	few	TRBD2	CASSIAGTRKRDTQYF	TGTGCCAGCAGCATTGCCGGGACTAGGAAGCGGGATACGCAGTATTTT
TRBV6-2/TRBV6-3	TRBJ2-7	once	.	CASRNLVAGLYEQYF	TGTGCCAGCAGGAACCTCGTAGCAGGGCTCTACGAGCAGTACTTC
TRBV6-1	TRBJ2-3	.	TRBD2	CASSALAGGPDDTQYF	TGTGCCAGCTCCGCTTTAGCGGGGGGGCCGGATGATACGCAGTATTTT
TRBV20-1	TRBJ1-1	.	.	CSARWGDGPEAFF	TGCAGTGCCCGTTGGGGAGACGGACCTGAAGCTTTCTTT
TRBV9	TRBJ2-2	.	.	CASTHPGQINTGELFF	TGTGCCAGCACCCACCCAGGACAGATAAACACCGGGGAGCTGTTTTTT
TRBV14	TRBJ2-1	.	TRBD1	CASSWDRGYEQFF	TGTGCCAGCAGCTGGGACAGGGGATATGAGCAGTTCTTC
TRBV5-1	TRBJ2-7	.	TRBD1	CASSTRQGFDEQYF	TGCGCCAGCAGCACCCGACAGGGATTCGACGAGCAGTACTTC
TRBV29-1	TRBJ2-7	.	TRBD1	CSVPGQSYYEQYF	TGCAGCGTTCCGGGACAGAGCTACTACGAGCAGTACTTC
TRBV10-3	TRBJ2-5	.	.	CAIRADDNEQYF	TGTGCCATCAGGGCAGATGACAATGAGCAGTACTTC
TRBV25-1	TRBJ2-7	.	.	CASSEYTLRGNHYGYEQYF	TGTGCCAGCAGTGAATATACCCTCAGGGGAAACCATTATGGTTACGAGCAGTACTTC
TRBV10-3	TRBJ2-1	.	TRBD2	CAISESGLAGGVYNEQFF	TGTGCCATCAGTGAGTCGGGACTAGCGGGAGGTGTGTACAATGAGCAGTTCTTC
TRBV7-9	TRBJ2-7	.	.	CASSLSVGEPEQYF	TGTGCCAGCAGCTTGTCCGTCGGAGAGCCCGAGCAGTACTTC
TRBV12-3/TRBV12-4	TRBJ2-5	.	.	CASKGGSQETQYF	TGTGCCAGCAAAGGTGGATCACAAGAGACCCAGTACTTC
TRBV28	TRBJ2-5	.	TRBD2	CVSRRRASGRTRQETQYF	TGTGTCAGCAGGAGGAGGGCTAGCGGGAGGACCCGCCAAGAGACCCAGTACTTC
TRBV28	TRBJ2-2	.	.	CASSLRDGGGTGELFF	TGTGCCAGCAGTTTACGGGACGGTGGAGGTACCGGGGAGCTGTTTTTT
TRBV20-1	TRBJ2-2	.	.	CSARVESGITGELFF	TGCAGTGCTAGAGTCGAATCAGGGATCACCGGGGAGCTGTTTTTT
TRBV2	TRBJ2-7	.	.	CASRTGTAAYEQYF	TGTGCCAGCAGAACCGGGACGGCAGCCTACGAGCAGTACTTC